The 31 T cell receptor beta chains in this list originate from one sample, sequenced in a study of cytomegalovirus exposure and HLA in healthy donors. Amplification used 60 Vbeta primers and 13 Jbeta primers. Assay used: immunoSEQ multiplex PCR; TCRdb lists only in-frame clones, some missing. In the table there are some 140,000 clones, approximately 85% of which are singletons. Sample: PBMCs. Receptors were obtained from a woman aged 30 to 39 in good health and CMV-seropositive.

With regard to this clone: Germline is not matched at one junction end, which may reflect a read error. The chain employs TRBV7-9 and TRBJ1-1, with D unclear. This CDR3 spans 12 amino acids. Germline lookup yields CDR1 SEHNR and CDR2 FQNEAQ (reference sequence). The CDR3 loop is CSSSILRTEAFF. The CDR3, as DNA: TGTTCCAGCAGTATTCTCCGGACTGAAGCTTTCTTT.

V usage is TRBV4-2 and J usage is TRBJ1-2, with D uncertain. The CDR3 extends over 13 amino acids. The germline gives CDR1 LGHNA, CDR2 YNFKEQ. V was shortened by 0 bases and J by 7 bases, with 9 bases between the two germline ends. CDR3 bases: TGTGCCAGCAGCCAAGATCGGGTCAGTGGCTACACCTTC. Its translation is CASSQDRVSGYTF.

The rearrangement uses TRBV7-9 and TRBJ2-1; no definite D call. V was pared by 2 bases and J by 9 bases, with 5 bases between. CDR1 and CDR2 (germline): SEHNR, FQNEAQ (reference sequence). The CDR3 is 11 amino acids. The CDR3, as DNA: TGTGCCAGCAGCTTAAAGAGTGAGCAGTTCTTC. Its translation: CASSLKSEQFF.

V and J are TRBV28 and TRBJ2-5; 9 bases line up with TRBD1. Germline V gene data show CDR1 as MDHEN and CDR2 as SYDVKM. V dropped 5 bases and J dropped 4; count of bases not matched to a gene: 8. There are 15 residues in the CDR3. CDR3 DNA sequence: TGTGCCAGCAGTCCAACAGGGGGCGCGGGAGAGACCCAGTACTTC. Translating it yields CASSPTGGAGETQYF.

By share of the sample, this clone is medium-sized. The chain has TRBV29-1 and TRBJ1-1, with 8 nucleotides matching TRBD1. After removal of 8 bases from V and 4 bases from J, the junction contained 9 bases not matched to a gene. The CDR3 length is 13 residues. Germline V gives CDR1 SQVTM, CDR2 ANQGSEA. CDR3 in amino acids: CSIWTGSGTEAFF. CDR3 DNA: TGCAGCATTTGGACAGGGTCGGGCACTGAAGCTTTCTTT.

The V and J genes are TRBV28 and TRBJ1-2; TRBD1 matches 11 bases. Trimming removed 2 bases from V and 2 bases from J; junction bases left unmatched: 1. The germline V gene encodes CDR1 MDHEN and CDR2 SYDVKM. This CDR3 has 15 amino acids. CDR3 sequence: CASSLRDRGNYGYTF. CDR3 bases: TGTGCCAGCAGTTTACGGGACAGGGGGAACTATGGCTACACCTTC.

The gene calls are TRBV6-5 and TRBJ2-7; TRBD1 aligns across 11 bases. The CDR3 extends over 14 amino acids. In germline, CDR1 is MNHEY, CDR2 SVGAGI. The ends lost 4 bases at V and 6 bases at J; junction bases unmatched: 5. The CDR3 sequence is CASSFTGTGGEQYF. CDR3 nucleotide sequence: TGTGCCAGCAGTTTTACCGGGACAGGGGGCGAGCAGTACTTC.

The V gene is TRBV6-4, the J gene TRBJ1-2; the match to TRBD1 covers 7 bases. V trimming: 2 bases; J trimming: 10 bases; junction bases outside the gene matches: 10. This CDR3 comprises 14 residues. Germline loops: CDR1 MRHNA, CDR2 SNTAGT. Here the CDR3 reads CASSDGARQGVYTF. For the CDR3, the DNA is TGTGCCAGCAGTGACGGGGCACGACAGGGCGTCTACACCTTC.

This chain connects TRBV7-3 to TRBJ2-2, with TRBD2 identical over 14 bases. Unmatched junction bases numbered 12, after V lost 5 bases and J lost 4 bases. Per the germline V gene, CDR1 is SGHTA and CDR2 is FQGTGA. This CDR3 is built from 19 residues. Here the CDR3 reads CASSPGTSGRRTGTGELFF. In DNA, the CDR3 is TGTGCCAGCAGCCCAGGGACTAGCGGGAGAAGGACGGGCACCGGGGAGCTGTTTTTT.

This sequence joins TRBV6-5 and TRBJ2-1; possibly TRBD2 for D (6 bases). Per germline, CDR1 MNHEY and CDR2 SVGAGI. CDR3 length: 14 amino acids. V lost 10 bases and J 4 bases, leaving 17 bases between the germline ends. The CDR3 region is CATLSGAPYNEQFF. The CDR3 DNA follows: TGTGCCACCCTTAGCGGAGCGCCTTACAATGAGCAGTTCTTC.

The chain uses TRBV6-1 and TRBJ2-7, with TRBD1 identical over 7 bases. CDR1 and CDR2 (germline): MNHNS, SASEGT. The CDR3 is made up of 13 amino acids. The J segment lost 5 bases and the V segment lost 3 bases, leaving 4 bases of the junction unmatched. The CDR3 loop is CASSDRGINEQYF. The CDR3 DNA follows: TGTGCCAGCAGTGACAGGGGGATCAACGAGCAGTACTTC.

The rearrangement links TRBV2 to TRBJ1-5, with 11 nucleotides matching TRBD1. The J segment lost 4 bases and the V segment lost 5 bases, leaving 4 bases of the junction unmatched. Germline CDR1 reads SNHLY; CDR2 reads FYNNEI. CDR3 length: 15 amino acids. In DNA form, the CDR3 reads TGTGCCAGCAGTCTGGACAGGGGGCTGAATCAGCCCCAGCATTTT. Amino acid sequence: CASSLDRGLNQPQHF.

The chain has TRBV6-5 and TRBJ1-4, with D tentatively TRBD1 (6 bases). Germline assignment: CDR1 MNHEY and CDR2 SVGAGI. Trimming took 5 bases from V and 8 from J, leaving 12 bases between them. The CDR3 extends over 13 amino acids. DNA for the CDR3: TGTGCCAGCAGTCTCGGGACACCAGAAAAACTGTTTTTT. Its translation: CASSLGTPEKLFF.

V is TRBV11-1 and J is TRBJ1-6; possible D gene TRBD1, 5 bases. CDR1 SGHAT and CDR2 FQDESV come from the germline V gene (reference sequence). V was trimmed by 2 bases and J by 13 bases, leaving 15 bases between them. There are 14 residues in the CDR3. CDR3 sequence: CASSLRGQGLPLHF. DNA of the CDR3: TGTGCCAGCAGCTTAAGGGGCCAGGGACTGCCCCTCCACTTT.

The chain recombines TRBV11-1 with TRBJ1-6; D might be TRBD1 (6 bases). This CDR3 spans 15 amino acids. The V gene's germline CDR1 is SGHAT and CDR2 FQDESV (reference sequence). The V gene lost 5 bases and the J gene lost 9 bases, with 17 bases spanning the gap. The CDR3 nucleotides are TGTGCCAGCAGCCTCGACAGGCCACCTAGTTCACCCCTCCACTTT. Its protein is CASSLDRPPSSPLHF.

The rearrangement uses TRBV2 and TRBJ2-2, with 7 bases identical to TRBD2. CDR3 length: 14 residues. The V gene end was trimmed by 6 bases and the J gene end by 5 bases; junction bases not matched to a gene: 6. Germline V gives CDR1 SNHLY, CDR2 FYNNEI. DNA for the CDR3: TGTGCCAGCAGCGACGGGAGGTGGACCGGGGAGCTGTTTTTT. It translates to CASSDGRWTGELFF.

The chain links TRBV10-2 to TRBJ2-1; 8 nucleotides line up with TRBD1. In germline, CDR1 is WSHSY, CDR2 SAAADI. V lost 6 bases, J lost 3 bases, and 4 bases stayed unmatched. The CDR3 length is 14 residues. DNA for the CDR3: TGCGCCAGCAGACCCGGGACAGGCTACAATGAGCAGTTCTTC. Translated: CASRPGTGYNEQFF.

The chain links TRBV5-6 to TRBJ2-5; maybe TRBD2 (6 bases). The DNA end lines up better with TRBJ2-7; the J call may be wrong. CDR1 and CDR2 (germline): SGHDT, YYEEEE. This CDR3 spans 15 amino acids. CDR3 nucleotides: TGTGCCAGCAGCTCACCGGGAGCCTTCTCCTACGAGCAGTACTTC. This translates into CASSSPGAFSYEQYF.

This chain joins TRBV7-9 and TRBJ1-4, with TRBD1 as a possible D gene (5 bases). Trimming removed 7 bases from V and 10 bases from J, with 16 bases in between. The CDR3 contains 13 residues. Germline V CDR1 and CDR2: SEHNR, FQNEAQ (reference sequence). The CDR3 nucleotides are TGTGCCAGCACCTCCGGGACTTGGGCAAAACTGTTTTTT. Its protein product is CASTSGTWAKLFF.

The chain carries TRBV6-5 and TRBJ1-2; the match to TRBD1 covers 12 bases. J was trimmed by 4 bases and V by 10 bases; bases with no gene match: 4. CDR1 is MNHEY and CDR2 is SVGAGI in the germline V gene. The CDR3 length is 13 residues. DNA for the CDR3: TGTGCCACCCGGGACAGGGGGCTCTATGGCTACACCTTC. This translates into CATRDRGLYGYTF.

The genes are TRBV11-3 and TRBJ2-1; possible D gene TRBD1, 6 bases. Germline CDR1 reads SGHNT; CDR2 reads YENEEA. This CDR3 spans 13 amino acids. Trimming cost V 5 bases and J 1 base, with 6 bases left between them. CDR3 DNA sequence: TGTGCCAGCAGCGGGACATCCTACAATGAGCAGTTCTTC. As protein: CASSGTSYNEQFF.

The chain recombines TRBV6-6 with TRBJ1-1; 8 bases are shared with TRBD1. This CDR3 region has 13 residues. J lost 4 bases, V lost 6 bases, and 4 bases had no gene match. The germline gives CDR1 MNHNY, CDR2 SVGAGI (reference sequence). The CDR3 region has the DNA TGTGCCAGCAGACCTGGACAGGGCACTGAAGCTTTCTTT. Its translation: CASRPGQGTEAFF.

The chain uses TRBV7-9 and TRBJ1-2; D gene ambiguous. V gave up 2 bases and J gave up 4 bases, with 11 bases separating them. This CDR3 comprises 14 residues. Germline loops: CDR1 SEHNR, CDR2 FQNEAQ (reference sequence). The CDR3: CASSLTPWSYGYTF. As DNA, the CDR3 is TGTGCCAGCAGCTTAACCCCGTGGAGCTATGGCTACACCTTC.

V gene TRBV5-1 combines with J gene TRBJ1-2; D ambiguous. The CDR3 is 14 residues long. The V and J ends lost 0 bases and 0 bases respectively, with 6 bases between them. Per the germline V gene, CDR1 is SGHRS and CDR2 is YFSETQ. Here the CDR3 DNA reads TGCGCCAGCAGCTTGGCCAGTACTAACTATGGCTACACCTTC. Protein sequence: CASSLASTNYGYTF. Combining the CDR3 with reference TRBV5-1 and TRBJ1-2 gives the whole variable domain KAGVTQTPRYLIKTRGQQVTLSCSPISGHRSVSWYQQTPGQGLQFLFEYFSETQRNKGNFPGRFSGRQFSNSRSEMNVSTLELGDSALYLCASSLASTNYGYTFGSGTRLTVV.

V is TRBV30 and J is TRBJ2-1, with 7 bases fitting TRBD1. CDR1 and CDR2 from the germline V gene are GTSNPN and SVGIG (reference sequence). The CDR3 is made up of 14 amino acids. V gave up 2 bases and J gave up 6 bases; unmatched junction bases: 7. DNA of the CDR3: TGTGCCTGGAGTTTACCTCCAGGGGGCAATGAGCAGTTCTTC. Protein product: CAWSLPPGGNEQFF.

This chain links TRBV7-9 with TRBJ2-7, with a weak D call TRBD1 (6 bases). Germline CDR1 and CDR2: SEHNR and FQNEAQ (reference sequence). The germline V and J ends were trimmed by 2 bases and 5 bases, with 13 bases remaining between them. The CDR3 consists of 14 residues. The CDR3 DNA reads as TGTGCCAGCAGCTTAATACAGGGTGTAAACGAGCAGTACTTC. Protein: CASSLIQGVNEQYF.

The CDR3 nucleotides read TGTGCCAGCTGCCCCCCGGGACAGGGGTGTGAAGAGACCCAGTACTTC. It yields the protein CASCPPGQGCEETQYF. The genes are TRBV27 and TRBJ2-5, with 10 nucleotides matching TRBD1. Germline values: CDR1 MNHEY, CDR2 SMNVEV (reference sequence). The ends lost 8 bases at V and 3 bases at J; junction bases unmatched: 12. The CDR3 loop spans 16 amino acids.

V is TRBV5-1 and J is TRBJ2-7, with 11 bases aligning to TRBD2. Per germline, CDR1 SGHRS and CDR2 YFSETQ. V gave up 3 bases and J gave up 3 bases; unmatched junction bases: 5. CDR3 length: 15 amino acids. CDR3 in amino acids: CASSYGTSGGYEQYF. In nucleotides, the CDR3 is TGCGCCAGCAGCTACGGGACTAGCGGAGGCTACGAGCAGTACTTC.

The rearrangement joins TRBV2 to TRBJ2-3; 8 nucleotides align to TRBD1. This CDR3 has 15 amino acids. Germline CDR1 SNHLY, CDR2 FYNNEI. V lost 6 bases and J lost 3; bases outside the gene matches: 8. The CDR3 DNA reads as TGTGCCAGCAGCCTCGACAGGGGTGGAACAGATACGCAGTATTTT. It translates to CASSLDRGGTDTQYF. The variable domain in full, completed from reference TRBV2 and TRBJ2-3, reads EPEVTQTPSHQVTQMGQEVILRCVPISNHLYFYWYRQILGQKVEFLVSFYNNEISEKSEIFDDQFSVERPDGSNFTLKIRSTKLEDSAMYFCASSLDRGGTDTQYFGPGTRLTVL.

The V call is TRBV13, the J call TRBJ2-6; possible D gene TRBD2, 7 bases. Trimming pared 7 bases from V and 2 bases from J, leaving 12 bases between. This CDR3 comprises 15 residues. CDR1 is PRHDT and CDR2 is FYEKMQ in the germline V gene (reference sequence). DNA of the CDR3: TGTGCCAGCAAGCGCGGGGGCACTGGGGCCAACGTCCTGACTTTC. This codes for CASKRGGTGANVLTF. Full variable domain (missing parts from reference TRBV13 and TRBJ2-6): AAGVIQSPRHLIKEKRETATLKCYPIPRHDTVYWYQQGPGQDPQFLISFYEKMQSDKGSIPDRFSAQQFSDYHSELNMSSLELGDSALYFCASKRGGTGANVLTFGAGSRLTVL.

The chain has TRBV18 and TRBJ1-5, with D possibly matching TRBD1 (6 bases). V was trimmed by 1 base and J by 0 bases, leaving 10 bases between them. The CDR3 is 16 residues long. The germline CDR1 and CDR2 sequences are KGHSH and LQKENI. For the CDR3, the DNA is TGTGCCAGCTCACCACTAGGGGGGGATAGCAATCAGCCCCAGCATTTT. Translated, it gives CASSPLGGDSNQPQHF.